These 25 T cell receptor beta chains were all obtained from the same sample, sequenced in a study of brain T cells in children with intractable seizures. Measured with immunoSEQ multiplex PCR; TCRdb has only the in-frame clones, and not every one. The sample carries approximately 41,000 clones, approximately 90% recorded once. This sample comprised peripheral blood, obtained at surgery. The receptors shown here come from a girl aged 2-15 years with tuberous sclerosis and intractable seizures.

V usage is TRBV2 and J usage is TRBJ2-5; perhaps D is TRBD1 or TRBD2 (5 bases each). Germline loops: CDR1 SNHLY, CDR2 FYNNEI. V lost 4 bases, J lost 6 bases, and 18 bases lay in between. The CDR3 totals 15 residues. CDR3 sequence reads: CASSGGVEGLKTQYF. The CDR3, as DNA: TGTGCCAGCAGTGGAGGGGTTGAAGGACTGAAGACCCAGTACTTC.

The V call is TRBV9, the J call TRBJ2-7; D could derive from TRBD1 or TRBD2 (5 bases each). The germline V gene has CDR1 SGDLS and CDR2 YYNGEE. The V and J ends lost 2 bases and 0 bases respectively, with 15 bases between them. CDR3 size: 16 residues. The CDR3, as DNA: TGTGCCAGCAGCGTTGGCGCCGGGGCAGTCTCCTACGAGCAGTACTTC. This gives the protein CASSVGAGAVSYEQYF.

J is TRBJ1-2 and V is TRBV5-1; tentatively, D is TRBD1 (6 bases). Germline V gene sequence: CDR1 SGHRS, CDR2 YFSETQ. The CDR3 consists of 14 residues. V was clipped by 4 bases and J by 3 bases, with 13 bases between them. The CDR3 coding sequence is TGCGCCAGCAGCCCCGAGAGGGGGTACTATGGCTACACCTTC. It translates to CASSPERGYYGYTF.

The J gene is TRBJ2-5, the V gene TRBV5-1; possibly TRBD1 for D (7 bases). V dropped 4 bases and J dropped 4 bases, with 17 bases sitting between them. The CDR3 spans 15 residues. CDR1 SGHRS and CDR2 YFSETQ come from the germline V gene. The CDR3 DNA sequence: TGCGCCAGCAGCCCGGAGGGGACAGCTACAGAGACCCAGTACTTC. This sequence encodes CASSPEGTATETQYF.

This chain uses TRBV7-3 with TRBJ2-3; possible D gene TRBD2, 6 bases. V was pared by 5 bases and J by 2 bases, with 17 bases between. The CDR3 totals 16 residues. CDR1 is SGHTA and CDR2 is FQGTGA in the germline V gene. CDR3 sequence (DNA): TGTGCCAGCAGCCCATTAGCGACTAGATACACAGATACGCAGTATTTT. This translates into CASSPLATRYTDTQYF.

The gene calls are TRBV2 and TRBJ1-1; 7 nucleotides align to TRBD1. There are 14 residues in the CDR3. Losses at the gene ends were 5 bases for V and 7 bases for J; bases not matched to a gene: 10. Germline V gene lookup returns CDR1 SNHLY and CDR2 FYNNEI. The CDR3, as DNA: TGTGCCAGCAGTCCGGACAGGTTCGAGGTTGAAGCTTTCTTT. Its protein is CASSPDRFEVEAFF.

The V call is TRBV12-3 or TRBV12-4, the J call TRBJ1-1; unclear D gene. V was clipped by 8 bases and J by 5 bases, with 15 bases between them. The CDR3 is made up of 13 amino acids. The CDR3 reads CASRFEEGTEAFF. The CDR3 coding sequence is TGTGCCAGCCGGTTCGAGGAGGGTACTGAAGCTTTCTTT.

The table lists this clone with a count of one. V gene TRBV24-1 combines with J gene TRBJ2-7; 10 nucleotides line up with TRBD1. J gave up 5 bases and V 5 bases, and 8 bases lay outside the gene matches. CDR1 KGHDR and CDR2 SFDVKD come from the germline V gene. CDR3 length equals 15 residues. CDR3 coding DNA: TGTGCCACCAGTGTGGGACAGGGGTACGACAACGAGCAGTACTTC. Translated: CATSVGQGYDNEQYF.

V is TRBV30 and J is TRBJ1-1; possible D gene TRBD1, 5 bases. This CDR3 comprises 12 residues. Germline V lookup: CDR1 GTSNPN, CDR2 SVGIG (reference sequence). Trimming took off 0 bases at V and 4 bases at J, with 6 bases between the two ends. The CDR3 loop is CAWSVGATEAFF. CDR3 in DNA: TGTGCCTGGAGTGTAGGGGCCACTGAAGCTTTCTTT.

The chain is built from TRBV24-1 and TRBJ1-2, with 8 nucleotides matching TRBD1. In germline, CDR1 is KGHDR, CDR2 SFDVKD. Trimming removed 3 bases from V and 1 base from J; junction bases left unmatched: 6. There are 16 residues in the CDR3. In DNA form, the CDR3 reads TGTGCCACCAGTGATCCGGGACAGGAAAATAACTATGGCTACACCTTC. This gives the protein CATSDPGQENNYGYTF.

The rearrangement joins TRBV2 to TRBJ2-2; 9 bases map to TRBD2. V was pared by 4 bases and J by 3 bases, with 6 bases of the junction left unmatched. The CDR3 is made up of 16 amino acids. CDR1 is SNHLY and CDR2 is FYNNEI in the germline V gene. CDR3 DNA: TGTGCCAGCAGTGGCAGAGCGGGGGGTTACACCGGGGAGCTGTTTTTT. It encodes CASSGRAGGYTGELFF.

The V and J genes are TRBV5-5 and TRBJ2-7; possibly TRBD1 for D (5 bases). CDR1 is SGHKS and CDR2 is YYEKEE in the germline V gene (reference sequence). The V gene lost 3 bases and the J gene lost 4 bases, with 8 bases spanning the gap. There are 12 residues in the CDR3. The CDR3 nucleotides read TGTGCCAGCAGCTGGCAGGGTTACGAGCAGTACTTC. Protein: CASSWQGYEQYF.

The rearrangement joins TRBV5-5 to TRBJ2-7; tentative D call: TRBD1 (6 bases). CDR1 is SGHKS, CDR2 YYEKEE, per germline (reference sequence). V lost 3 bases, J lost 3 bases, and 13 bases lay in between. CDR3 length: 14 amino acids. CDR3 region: CASSSQTGFYEQYV. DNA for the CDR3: TGTGCCAGCAGCTCTCAGACAGGTTTCTACGAGCAGTACGTC.

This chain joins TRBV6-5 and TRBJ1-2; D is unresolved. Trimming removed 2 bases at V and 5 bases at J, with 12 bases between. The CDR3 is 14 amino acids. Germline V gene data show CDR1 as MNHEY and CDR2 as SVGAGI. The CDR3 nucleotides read TGTGCCAGCAGTTACAAAGATGCGTTATATGGCTACACCTTC. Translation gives CASSYKDALYGYTF.

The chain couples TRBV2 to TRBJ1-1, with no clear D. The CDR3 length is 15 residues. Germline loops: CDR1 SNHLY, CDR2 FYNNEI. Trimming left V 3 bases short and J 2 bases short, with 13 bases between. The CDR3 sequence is CASSEIGMGNTEAFF. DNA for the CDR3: TGTGCCAGCAGTGAGATTGGGATGGGTAACACTGAAGCTTTCTTT.

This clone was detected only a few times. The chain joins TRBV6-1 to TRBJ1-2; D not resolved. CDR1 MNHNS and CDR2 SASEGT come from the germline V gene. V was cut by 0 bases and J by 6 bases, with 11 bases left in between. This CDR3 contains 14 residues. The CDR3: CASSEARGRDGYTF. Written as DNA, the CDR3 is TGTGCCAGCAGTGAAGCTCGTGGTAGAGATGGCTACACCTTC.

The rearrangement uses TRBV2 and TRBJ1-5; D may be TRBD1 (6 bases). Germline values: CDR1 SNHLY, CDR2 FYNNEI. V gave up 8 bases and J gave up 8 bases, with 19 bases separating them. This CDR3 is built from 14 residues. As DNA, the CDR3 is TGTGCCAGCGTACTTCAACAGGGTATGGAGCCCCAGCATTTT. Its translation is CASVLQQGMEPQHF.

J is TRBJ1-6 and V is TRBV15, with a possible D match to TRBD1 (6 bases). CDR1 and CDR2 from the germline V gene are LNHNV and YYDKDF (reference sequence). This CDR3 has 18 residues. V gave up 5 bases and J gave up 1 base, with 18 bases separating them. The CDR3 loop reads CATSGVGQTGSYNSPLHF. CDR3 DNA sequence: TGTGCCACCAGCGGGGTCGGACAGACGGGGTCCTATAATTCACCCCTCCACTTT. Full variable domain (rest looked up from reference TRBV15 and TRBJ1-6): DAMVIQNPRYQVTQFGKPVTLSCSQTLNHNVMYWYQQKSSQAPKLLFHYYDKDFNNEADTPDNFQSRRPNTSFCFLDIRSPGLGDTAMYLCATSGVGQTGSYNSPLHFGNGTRLTVT.

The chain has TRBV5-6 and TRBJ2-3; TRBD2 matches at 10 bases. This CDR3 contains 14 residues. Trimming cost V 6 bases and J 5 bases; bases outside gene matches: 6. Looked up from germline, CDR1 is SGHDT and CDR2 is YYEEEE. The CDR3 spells CASTTSGVEDTQYF. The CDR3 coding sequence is TGTGCCAGCACCACTAGCGGGGTGGAAGATACGCAGTATTTT.

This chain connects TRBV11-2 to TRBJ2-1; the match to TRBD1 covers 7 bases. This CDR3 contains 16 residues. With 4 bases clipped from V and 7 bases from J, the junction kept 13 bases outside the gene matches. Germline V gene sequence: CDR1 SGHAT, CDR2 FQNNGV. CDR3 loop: CASSSSRDSIQNEQFF. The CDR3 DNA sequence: TGTGCCAGCAGCTCCTCCCGGGACAGTATACAGAATGAGCAGTTCTTC.

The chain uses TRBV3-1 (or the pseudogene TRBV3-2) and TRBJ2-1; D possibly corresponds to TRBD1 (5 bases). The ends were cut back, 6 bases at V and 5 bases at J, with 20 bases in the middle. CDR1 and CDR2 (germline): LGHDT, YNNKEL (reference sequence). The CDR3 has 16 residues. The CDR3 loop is CASSLSKGIRHNEQFF. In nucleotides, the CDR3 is TGTGCCAGCAGTCTCAGCAAGGGGATTAGGCACAATGAGCAGTTCTTC.

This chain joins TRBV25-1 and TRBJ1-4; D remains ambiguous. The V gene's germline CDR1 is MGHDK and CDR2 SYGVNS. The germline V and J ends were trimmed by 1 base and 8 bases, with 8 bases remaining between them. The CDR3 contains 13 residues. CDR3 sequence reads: CASSELVNEKLFF. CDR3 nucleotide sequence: TGTGCCAGCAGTGAATTAGTAAACGAAAAACTGTTTTTT.

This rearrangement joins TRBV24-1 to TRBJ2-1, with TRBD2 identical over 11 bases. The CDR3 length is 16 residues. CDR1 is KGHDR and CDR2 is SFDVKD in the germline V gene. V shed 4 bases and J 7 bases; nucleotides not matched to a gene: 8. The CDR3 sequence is CATSDRGLAVQNEQFF. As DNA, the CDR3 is TGTGCCACCAGTGACCGGGGACTAGCGGTGCAAAATGAGCAGTTCTTC.

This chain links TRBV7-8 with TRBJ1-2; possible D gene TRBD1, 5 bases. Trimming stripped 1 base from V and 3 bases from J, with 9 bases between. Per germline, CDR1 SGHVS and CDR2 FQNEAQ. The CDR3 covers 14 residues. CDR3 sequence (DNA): TGTGCCAGCAGCTTAGGGAGGGGCGACTATGGCTACACCTTC. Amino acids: CASSLGRGDYGYTF.

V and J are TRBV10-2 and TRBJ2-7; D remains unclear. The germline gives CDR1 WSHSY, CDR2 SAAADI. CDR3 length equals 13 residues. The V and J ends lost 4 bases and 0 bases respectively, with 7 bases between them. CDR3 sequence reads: CASSAVSSYEQYV. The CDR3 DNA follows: TGCGCCAGCAGTGCAGTCAGCTCCTACGAGCAGTACGTC.